This T cell receptor beta chain originates from a study of OX40 agonist ivuxolimab in advanced cancers. Turning to the overall study: The costimulatory receptor OX40 (CD134) was targeted by ivuxolimab, a fully human IgG2 agonistic monoclonal antibody. Three dose-escalation patients achieved partial responses, one with hepatocellular carcinoma and two with cutaneous melanoma. Prior anti-PD-1, anti-PD-L1 or anti-CTLA-4 therapy was permitted, and checkpoint inhibitors had been received by less than 45% of dose-escalation patients. In the dose-escalation cohort, 75% to 90% of patients were male, and the mean age was 60 years with a range of roughly 20 to 79. Of the roughly 53 patients in dose escalation, 19 had hepatocellular carcinoma, around 15 had melanoma, 9 had renal cell carcinoma and 9 had head and neck cancer. Intravenous ivuxolimab was administered to patients every 2 weeks at six dose levels: 0.01, 0.1, 0.3, 1.5, 3 and 10 mg/kg. The purpose of peripheral TCRbeta sequencing was to test whether ivuxolimab changed TCR sequence diversity and led to clonal T-cell expansion. The paper covers the monotherapy dose-escalation part of the phase I ivuxolimab trial, which included N ≈ 57 patients. The study at large found these results: In the 0.1-3.0 mg/kg groups, partial responders had among the lowest normalized peripheral clonal expansion, particularly in CD8+ T cells. Which antigens the clonally expanded peripheral T cells were specific for was not determined. After ivuxolimab, CD8+ T cells had more expanded clones than CD4+ T cells on average. Low levels of normalized T-cell clonal expansion were also seen in some patients who did not respond. Clonal expansion of both CD4+ and CD8+ blood T cells was observed from baseline to week 6 at doses 0.1 to 3.0 mg/kg.

As concerns this clone: What antigen it recognizes has not been identified. No much larger clone exists at a distance of one base, and base qualities are not known.

Genomic DNA was extracted from sorted cells for sequencing of the TCRbeta CDR3 region. The immunoSEQ Assay was used for sequencing of TCRbeta CDR3 regions. Held by TCRdb, this immuneACCESS table contains in-frame sequences only and omits some clones. Under half of the omission traces to an unresolved V gene where checked; the cause of the rest is unknown. The sample table shows approximately 70,000 clones, and approximately 85% are seen once. The leading ten clones occupy approximately 7% of the sample. The trial excluded patients who had a history of autoimmune disease or who were on systemic immunosuppression. Peripheral blood for TCR sequencing was collected from all dose cohorts at baseline, on cycle 4 day 1, and on cycle 7 day 1. The samples were taken from a phase I, first-in-human, multicenter, open-label dose-escalation trial of ivuxolimab. The trial enrolled adults with locally advanced or metastatic head and neck squamous cell, hepatocellular, melanoma or renal cell carcinoma. Before TCR sequencing, CD4+ T cells and CD8+ T cells were sorted from peripheral blood as separate populations.

This clonotype originated in an adult with an advanced solid tumor such as melanoma, head and neck, liver or kidney cancer. Sequencing was performed on CD4+ or CD8+ T cells sorted from blood, taken in a trial of the OX40 agonist ivuxolimab.

CDR3 reads: CASSADNEQFF. The DNA is TGTGCCAGCAGTGCCGACAATGAGCAGTTCTTC. The chain uses TRBV2 and TRBJ2-1; too little of a D gene remains to name it. Including cysteine and phenylalanine, the CDR3 has 11 amino acids. Only CDR3 DNA remains: 33 bases, in frame from the first base. V is reduced by 4 bases and J by 5 bases, leaving a spacing of 3 bases between them. CDR1 and CDR2, looked up from the germline V gene, are SNHLY and FYNNEI.